This T cell receptor (beta chain) derives from a study of T cells in localized non-small cell lung cancer. Notes on the study in general: The study sequenced only one region of the tumor. As a result, intratumor heterogeneity could not be excluded and remains possible. Peak T cell clonality was found in uninvolved adjacent lung, exceeding tumor. For the top 100 tumor clones, a median roughly 53 also appeared in adjacent lung.

In this sample, this clone turned up once. Its antigen is currently unknown. Assay used: immunoSEQ multiplex PCR; TCRdb lists only in-frame clones, some missing. The data hold around 94,000 clones, with approximately 86% observed a single time. The CDR3 sequence is 14 residues long. J was trimmed by 15 bases and V by 1 base; bases with no gene match: 7. Germline CDR1 reads MNHEY; CDR2 reads SMNVEV (reference sequence). This rearrangement joins TRBV27 to TRBJ2-1; 12 nucleotides line up with TRBD2. Sample: peripheral blood, taken before any cancer treatment. The sequence was collected from a man between 40 and 70 years old with stage I squamous cell lung carcinoma. CDR3 sequence (DNA): TGTGCCAGCAGTTTATTGGCTAGCGGGGGGGCATGGTTCTTC. Protein: CASSLLASGGAWFF.